Listed here are 32 T cell receptor beta chains from one sample, sequenced in a study of cytomegalovirus exposure and HLA in healthy donors. The PCR had 60 Vbeta and 13 Jbeta primers. TCRdb's copy holds only in-frame clones and misses some; the assay was immunoSEQ multiplex PCR. The sample's table shows under 50,000 clones. Input material: PBMCs. Receptor source: a male donor in good health and CMV-seronegative.

V gene TRBV6-6 combines with J gene TRBJ2-1, with TRBD2 matching over 8 bases. The CDR3 length is 15 residues. Trimming removed 6 bases from V and 12 bases from J; junction bases left unmatched: 16. Germline V CDR1 and CDR2: MNHNY, SVGAGI (reference sequence). The CDR3 nucleotides read TGTGCCAGCAGACTTACCGGGACTAGGGGTCACGGGCAGTTCTTC. It is translated as CASRLTGTRGHGQFF.

The chain links TRBV5-1 to TRBJ2-3; 10 bases fit TRBD1. V shed 3 bases, J shed 2 bases, and the junction held 6 bases outside the gene matches. The V gene's germline CDR1 is SGHRS and CDR2 YFSETQ. The CDR3 is made up of 16 amino acids. Written as DNA, the CDR3 is TGCGCCAGCAGCTCCGGGACAGGGGCGAACACAGATACGCAGTATTTT. Translation: CASSSGTGANTDTQYF.

The chain uses TRBV18 and TRBJ2-7; 7 nucleotides match TRBD1. J lost 6 bases, V lost 2 bases, and 10 bases had no gene match. Germline V gives CDR1 KGHSH, CDR2 LQKENI. The CDR3 has 15 residues. CDR3 in DNA: TGTGCCAGCTCACCAAGGGGGCAGGGGGAAGGCGAGCAGTACTTC. It codes for CASSPRGQGEGEQYF.

The V call is TRBV5-4, the J call TRBJ1-2; D is unresolved. Germline-derived CDR1 and CDR2 are SGHNT and YYREEE (reference sequence). This CDR3 is 16 amino acids long. Trimming cost V 4 bases and J 3 bases, with 19 bases left between them. The CDR3 region has the DNA TGTGCCAGCAGCCTCCGGGGAGGGAGTAGAGACTATGGCTACACCTTC. Translation gives CASSLRGGSRDYGYTF.

The V and J genes are TRBV15 and TRBJ1-2; tentatively, D is TRBD1 (6 bases). This CDR3 spans 16 amino acids. V dropped 1 base and J dropped 2 bases, with 14 bases sitting between them. CDR1 LNHNV and CDR2 YYDKDF come from the germline V gene (reference sequence). This CDR3 is CATSRVSLDSNYGYTF. The CDR3 coding sequence is TGTGCCACCAGCAGAGTTTCCCTGGACAGCAACTATGGCTACACCTTC. Variable domain in full (rest from reference TRBV15 and TRBJ1-2): DAMVIQNPRYQVTQFGKPVTLSCSQTLNHNVMYWYQQKSSQAPKLLFHYYDKDFNNEADTPDNFQSRRPNTSFCFLDIRSPGLGDTAMYLCATSRVSLDSNYGYTFGSGTRLTVV.

The gene calls are TRBV4-1 and TRBJ2-7; 7 nucleotides match TRBD2. The germline V gene has CDR1 MGHRA and CDR2 YSYEKL. With 1 base clipped from V and 0 bases from J, the junction kept 6 bases outside the gene matches. The CDR3 runs 16 residues. CDR3 DNA: TGCGCCAGCAGCCAAGGAGGGAGCGGGACCTCCTACGAGCAGTACTTC. This translates into CASSQGGSGTSYEQYF.

The chain combines TRBV5-4 with TRBJ1-1; 9 bases fit TRBD1. J was trimmed by 2 bases and V by 4 bases; bases with no gene match: 6. Looked up from germline, CDR1 is SGHNT and CDR2 is YYREEE (reference sequence). The CDR3 sequence is 15 residues long. CDR3 sequence: CASSRWTGVNTEAFF. The CDR3, as DNA: TGTGCCAGCAGCCGCTGGACAGGGGTTAACACTGAAGCTTTCTTT.

J is TRBJ2-5 and V is TRBV12-5, with D tentatively TRBD2 (6 bases). The V and J ends lost 0 bases and 0 bases respectively, with 11 bases between them. Germline V gene lookup returns CDR1 LGHNT and CDR2 FRNRAP. CDR3 length: 16 amino acids. The CDR3 bases are TGTGCTAGTGGTTTGGTACTCAGGACTAACCAAGAGACCCAGTACTTC. Translated: CASGLVLRTNQETQYF. Drawing the rest from reference TRBV12-5 and TRBJ2-5, the complete variable domain is DARVTQTPRHKVTEMGQEVTMRCQPILGHNTVFWYRQTMMQGLELLAYFRNRAPLDDSGMPKDRFSAEMPDATLATLKIQPSEPRDSAVYFCASGLVLRTNQETQYFGPGTRLLVL.

The J gene is TRBJ1-2, the V gene TRBV28; TRBD1 agrees at 7 bases. This CDR3 is 13 amino acids long. Germline V gene sequence: CDR1 MDHEN, CDR2 SYDVKM. The J segment lost 8 bases and the V segment lost 4 bases, leaving 7 bases of the junction unmatched. The CDR3 protein is CASSSGQPRGYTF. CDR3 in DNA: TGTGCCAGCAGTTCGGGACAGCCGAGGGGCTACACCTTC.

The gene calls are TRBV6-5 and TRBJ1-6; D gene unclear. The V gene's germline CDR1 is MNHEY and CDR2 SVGAGI. There are 15 residues in the CDR3. V was trimmed by 0 bases and J by 5 bases, leaving 8 bases between them. As DNA, the CDR3 is TGTGCCAGCAGTTACTCTACGGGGAATAATTCACCCCTCCACTTT. Translating gives CASSYSTGNNSPLHF.

The chain carries TRBV28 and TRBJ1-1; D remains unclear. CDR3 length: 14 residues. Germline V gene data show CDR1 as MDHEN and CDR2 as SYDVKM. With 6 bases removed from V and 1 base from J, the gap between germline ends came to 12 bases. The CDR3 loop reads CASSPLHANTEAFF. CDR3 DNA sequence: TGTGCCAGCAGCCCCTTACACGCGAACACTGAAGCTTTCTTT.

The rearrangement links TRBV21-1 to TRBJ2-7; the table's D call TRBD1 went unverified against the DNA. TRBV21-1 is designated a pseudogene. This CDR3 has 14 amino acids. The CDR3 is CASSNWDISYEQYF. In DNA form, the CDR3 reads TGTGCCAGCAGCAATTGGGACATCTCCTACGAGCAGTACTTC.

The V and J genes are TRBV18 and TRBJ2-7; possible D gene TRBD1, 6 bases. Germline V gene lookup returns CDR1 KGHSH and CDR2 LQKENI. The CDR3 has 12 amino acids. V lost 5 bases to trimming and J lost 5 bases, with 10 bases between them. The CDR3 DNA reads TGTGCCAGCTCATCCGGACAGAACGAGCAGTACTTC. Translating it yields CASSSGQNEQYF.

The rearrangement joins TRBV7-8 to TRBJ2-3; D unclear. Trimming left V 1 base short and J 0 bases short, with 11 bases between. The CDR3 sequence is 16 residues long. Per germline, CDR1 SGHVS and CDR2 FQNEAQ. The CDR3 DNA is TGTGCCAGCAGCTTAGGAACTTCTCCTAGCACAGATACGCAGTATTTT. It specifies CASSLGTSPSTDTQYF.

The chain is built from TRBV11-2 and TRBJ1-1; 9 positions match TRBD1. The CDR3 has 12 residues. V lost 4 bases to trimming and J lost 10 bases; unmatched junction nucleotides: 4. Germline assignment: CDR1 SGHAT and CDR2 FQNNGV. The CDR3 nucleotides are TGTGCCAGCAGCTCCTCGGACAGGGGAGCTTTCTTT. Its translation is CASSSSDRGAFF.

V is TRBV7-3 and J is TRBJ2-1; 11 bases match TRBD2. CDR1 is SGHTA, CDR2 FQGTGA, per germline. The ends lost 5 bases at V and 7 bases at J; junction bases unmatched: 7. This CDR3 has 15 amino acids. The CDR3 reads CASSLSGGAGNEQFF. The CDR3 DNA sequence: TGTGCCAGCAGCCTTAGCGGGGGGGCCGGGAATGAGCAGTTCTTC.

This chain links TRBV19 with TRBJ2-3; TRBD1 matches at 7 bases. With V trimmed by 6 bases and J by 0 bases, 12 bases remained unmatched. The CDR3 is 17 residues long. CDR1 LNHDA and CDR2 SQIVND come from the germline V gene (reference sequence). CDR3 loop: CASSLGGTGASTDTQYF. The CDR3 coding sequence is TGTGCCAGTAGCCTAGGGGGTACAGGGGCTAGCACAGATACGCAGTATTTT.

J is TRBJ1-2 and V is TRBV19; TRBD1 matches 10 bases. Trimming at V came to 5 bases and at J to 7 bases, leaving 7 bases not matched to a gene. The CDR3 length is 14 residues. The germline gives CDR1 LNHDA, CDR2 SQIVND (reference sequence). Here the CDR3 reads CASSEPGQGSGYTF. Written as DNA, the CDR3 is TGTGCCAGTAGTGAGCCGGGACAGGGGTCTGGCTACACCTTC. The complete variable domain, with remaining parts taken from reference TRBV19 and TRBJ1-2, reads DGGITQSPKYLFRKEGQNVTLSCEQNLNHDAMYWYRQDPGQGLRLIYYSQIVNDFQKGDIAEGYSVSREKKESFPLTVTSAQKNPTAFYLCASSEPGQGSGYTFGSGTRLTVV.

The V and J genes are TRBV4-1 and TRBJ1-6; D gene unclear. This CDR3 has 13 amino acids. The V and J ends lost 2 bases and 7 bases respectively, with 6 bases between them. From germline, CDR1 is MGHRA and CDR2 YSYEKL. The CDR3 here is CASSQKRNSPLHF. CDR3 nucleotides: TGCGCCAGCAGCCAAAAGCGGAATTCACCCCTCCACTTT.

CDR3 sequence (DNA): TGTGCCAGCAGTGCTGAGACAGGGGCCCTGGGGCCCCAGCATTTT. This sequence encodes CASSAETGALGPQHF. The rearrangement links TRBV2 to TRBJ1-5, with TRBD1 matching 8 bases. Germline V CDR1 and CDR2: SNHLY, FYNNEI. J was trimmed by 9 bases and V by 4 bases; bases with no gene match: 11. This CDR3 is 15 amino acids long.

In nucleotides, the CDR3 is TGTGCCAGCAGCCCTTTAGCGACAGGATATAGCAATCAGCCCCAGCATTTT. Its translation is CASSPLATGYSNQPQHF. The chain joins TRBV7-8 to TRBJ1-5, with a weak D call TRBD1 (6 bases). In germline, CDR1 is SGHVS, CDR2 FQNEAQ. This CDR3 region has 17 residues. Trimming left V 5 bases short and J 0 bases short, with 17 bases between.

This chain links TRBV11-2 with TRBJ2-1; 10 bases fit TRBD1. Germline CDR1 and CDR2: SGHAT and FQNNGV. Losses at the gene ends were 4 bases for V and 6 bases for J; bases not matched to a gene: 12. This CDR3 has 17 residues. CDR3 in amino acids: CASSYYHGTGASNEQFF. The CDR3 nucleotides are TGTGCCAGCAGCTATTACCACGGGACAGGGGCAAGCAATGAGCAGTTCTTC.

This rearrangement joins TRBV5-6 to TRBJ2-2; D possibly corresponds to TRBD1 (5 bases). CDR1 and CDR2 from the germline V gene are SGHDT and YYEEEE. V was clipped by 4 bases and J by 1 base, with 11 bases between them. The CDR3 runs 15 residues. The CDR3 loop is CASSQLDRNTGELFF. The DNA for the CDR3 is TGTGCCAGCAGCCAACTTGACAGGAACACCGGGGAGCTGTTTTTT.

The chain combines TRBV6-5 with TRBJ2-1; weak D call: TRBD1 (6 bases). V was trimmed by 8 bases and J by 10 bases, leaving 12 bases between them. The CDR3 length is 11 residues. The germline V gene encodes CDR1 MNHEY and CDR2 SVGAGI. The CDR3 region is CASSTDREQFF. The CDR3 nucleotides are TGTGCCAGCTCTACCGACAGGGAGCAGTTCTTC.

The V gene is TRBV4-1, the J gene TRBJ2-5, with TRBD1 identical over 7 bases. The CDR3 is 16 amino acids. Germline V gene lookup returns CDR1 MGHRA and CDR2 YSYEKL. J gave up 1 base and V 1 base, and 6 bases lay outside the gene matches. The CDR3 bases are TGCGCCAGCAGCCAAGTCGCAGGGGGACCCCAAGAGACCCAGTACTTC. This sequence encodes CASSQVAGGPQETQYF.

The V gene is TRBV7-9, the J gene TRBJ1-1; D is possibly TRBD1 (6 bases). This CDR3 contains 14 residues. CDR1 and CDR2 (germline): SEHNR, FQNEAQ (reference sequence). V was cut by 0 bases and J by 5 bases, with 10 bases left in between. CDR3 bases: TGTGCCAGCAGCTTAGCGCTTAGGGGGACTGAAGCTTTCTTT. Residues: CASSLALRGTEAFF.

This sequence joins TRBV6-5 and TRBJ2-7; TRBD1 matches 7 bases. Trimming at V came to 7 bases and at J to 3 bases, leaving 12 bases not matched to a gene. Germline lookup yields CDR1 MNHEY and CDR2 SVGAGI. The CDR3 has 15 amino acids. DNA of the CDR3: TGTGCCAGCACCCCTGACAGGGTTGTATTCTACGAGCAGTACTTC. It yields the protein CASTPDRVVFYEQYF.

J is TRBJ2-2 and V is TRBV10-1; perhaps TRBD2 as D (5 bases). The CDR3 covers 15 residues. Trimming pared 3 bases from V and 1 base from J, leaving 9 bases between. Per the germline V gene, CDR1 is WNHNN and CDR2 is SYGVQD (reference sequence). CDR3 residues: CASSEGLQNTGELFF. In DNA, the CDR3 is TGCGCCAGCAGTGAAGGACTGCAGAACACCGGGGAGCTGTTTTTT.

The chain couples TRBV11-2 to TRBJ2-7, with a weak D call TRBD1 (5 bases). Trimming cost V 4 bases and J 3 bases, with 7 bases left between them. CDR3 length equals 12 residues. CDR1 SGHAT and CDR2 FQNNGV come from the germline V gene. CDR3 loop: CASSSQGYEQYF. In nucleotides, the CDR3 is TGTGCCAGCAGCTCTCAGGGCTACGAGCAGTACTTC.

V gene TRBV14 combines with J gene TRBJ2-7; 9 bases agree with TRBD1. The CDR3 covers 15 residues. Germline V gene lookup returns CDR1 SGHDN and CDR2 FVKESK. V gave up 3 bases and J gave up 10 bases; unmatched junction bases: 13. The CDR3 reads CASSHTTPGQGQQYF. The CDR3 DNA follows: TGTGCCAGCAGCCACACCACGCCGGGACAGGGCCAACAGTACTTC. The whole variable domain, filled in from reference TRBV14 and TRBJ2-7, reads EAGVTQFPSHSVIEKGQTVTLRCDPISGHDNLYWYRRVMGKEIKFLLHFVKESKQDESGMPNNRFLAERTGGTYSTLKVQPAELEDSGVYFCASSHTTPGQGQQYFGPGTRLTVT.

The V gene is TRBV13, the J gene TRBJ2-7; 9 bases are a match to TRBD1. The V gene's germline CDR1 is PRHDT and CDR2 FYEKMQ (reference sequence). The CDR3 length is 14 residues. Germline trimming cut 5 bases from V and 3 bases from J; bases unmatched to any gene: 5. The CDR3 region has the DNA TGTGCCAGCAGCCCGTCGGACAGGGGCTACGAGCAGTACTTC. Its protein is CASSPSDRGYEQYF.

V gene TRBV6-5 combines with J gene TRBJ1-5; maybe TRBD1 (5 bases). V was pared by 0 bases and J by 7 bases, with 10 bases between. Per the germline V gene, CDR1 is MNHEY and CDR2 is SVGAGI. The CDR3 totals 14 residues. The CDR3 loop is CASSYSGGIQPQHF. The DNA for the CDR3 is TGTGCCAGCAGTTACTCCGGGGGAATCCAGCCCCAGCATTTT.